This TCR beta chain was sequenced for a study of T cells in narcolepsy. Germline CDR1 MNHEY, CDR2 SMNVEV (reference sequence). Trimming removed 5 bases from V and 10 bases from J, with 20 bases in between. The CDR3 sequence is 14 residues long. Clones were read by immunoSEQ multiplex PCR, and TCRdb kept only the in-frame ones, dropping some. The sample records roughly 35,000 clones, 65% to 85% being singletons. The sequenced sample was memory (CD45RA-) CD4+ T cells from blood. The TCR sequence derives from a human donor in good health. The J gene is TRBJ1-2, the V gene TRBV27; possible D gene TRBD1, 6 bases. The CDR3 loop is CASSLLVTGPVYTF. The CDR3 DNA reads TGTGCCAGCAGTCTCCTCGTGACAGGCCCAGTCTACACCTTC.